This record looks at one T cell receptor beta chain sequence and its context. What it binds is unknown. Germline loops: CDR1 MGHRA, CDR2 YSYEKL. V gave up 2 bases and J gave up 2 bases, with 7 bases separating them. The CDR3 loop spans 15 amino acids. Using its own MiXCR run on the reads, TCRdb lists one record per CDR3 protein. This sample yields about 570,000 distinct CDR3 sequences, of which approximately 40% are seen a single time; 48% belongs to the top ten. The data were taken from a study of T cell repertoires in cytomegalovirus infection. The chain links TRBV4-1 to TRBJ1-6; D remains ambiguous. This clonotype originated in a human donor in good health (CMV status not recorded). Some clones in this sample may be carry-over from other donors' samples. The specimen comprised cultured PBMCs, sampled from culture after CMV antigen stimulation. The CDR3 sequence: CASSQFRTYNSPLHF. CDR3 nucleotides: TGCGCCAGCAGCCAATTTAGGACCTATAATTCACCCCTCCACTTT.